The 22 T cell receptor beta chains presented below share a single source sample, sequenced in a study of T cell repertoires in cytomegalovirus infection. TCRdb re-called the reads with MiXCR, one entry per CDR3 protein. The sample has some 450,000 distinct CDR3 sequences; approximately 31% are singletons. Sequencing was done on a sample of PBMCs. These receptors all come from a human donor in good health (CMV status not recorded). Some clones in this sample may be carry-over from other donors' samples.

In its sample, this clonotype was seen many times. The V and J genes are TRBV7-9 and TRBJ2-5, with D perhaps matching TRBD1 (5 bases). V was pared by 3 bases and J by 5 bases, with 13 bases between. This CDR3 has 14 residues. Per the germline V gene, CDR1 is SEHNR and CDR2 is FQNEAQ (reference sequence). CDR3 coding DNA: TGTGCCAGCAGCTTCCCAGGGTTTTGGGAGACCCAGTACTTC. Translation gives CASSFPGFWETQYF.

This clonotype was observed a handful of times. The chain couples TRBV12-3 or TRBV12-4 to TRBJ2-1; D ambiguous. The length of the CDR3 is 17 residues. V was shortened by 3 bases and J by 0 bases, with 15 bases between the two germline ends. The CDR3 sequence is CASSLKMTSGSYNEQFF. CDR3 in DNA: TGTGCCAGCAGTTTGAAGATGACGAGTGGCTCCTACAATGAGCAGTTCTTC.

The V and J genes are TRBV6-1 and TRBJ1-5; unclear D gene. The CDR3 totals 15 residues. The germline V and J ends were trimmed by 6 bases and 0 bases, with 12 bases remaining between them. The germline CDR1 and CDR2 sequences are MNHNS and SASEGT. The CDR3 here is CASRESSHSNQPQHF. The CDR3 nucleotides read TGTGCCAGCAGGGAATCGAGCCATAGCAATCAGCCCCAGCATTTT.

The sample holds many counts of this clonotype. The rearrangement links TRBV7-8 to TRBJ1-5; 11 bases are a match to TRBD1. The CDR3 totals 15 residues. Germline trimming cut 4 bases from V and 4 bases from J; bases unmatched to any gene: 3. Germline loops: CDR1 SGHVS, CDR2 FQNEAQ. CDR3: CASSSRDRGNQPQHF. In nucleotides, the CDR3 is TGTGCCAGCAGCTCCCGGGACAGGGGGAATCAGCCCCAGCATTTT. Together with reference TRBV7-8 and TRBJ1-5, the CDR3 gives the full variable domain: GAGVSQSPRYKVAKRGQDVALRCDPISGHVSLFWYQQALGQGPEFLTYFQNEAQLDKSGLPSDRFFAERPEGSVSTLKIQRTQQEDSAVYLCASSSRDRGNQPQHFGDGTRLSIL.

This clonotype occurred many times. This rearrangement joins TRBV7-2 to TRBJ1-6; 8 bases map to TRBD1. Unmatched junction bases numbered 5, after V lost 5 bases and J lost 8 bases. The CDR3 is 14 residues long. The V gene's germline CDR1 is SGHTA and CDR2 FQGNSA. CDR3 protein: CASSHGQGYSPLHF. DNA of the CDR3: TGTGCCAGCAGCCACGGACAGGGTTATTCACCCCTCCACTTT.

J is TRBJ2-5 and V is TRBV6-2 or TRBV6-3; the D gene is possibly TRBD1 (6 bases). The CDR3 covers 14 residues. V gave up 0 bases and J gave up 10 bases, with 15 bases separating them. The germline V gene has CDR1 MNHEY and CDR2 SVGEGT. The DNA of the CDR3 is TGTGCCAGCAGTTACTCCTACAGGGTGAAGGGCCAGTACTTC. Amino acids: CASSYSYRVKGQYF.

A note on this clonotype: Likely a read error: the CDR3 ends without its conserved phenylalanine or tryptophan. The J gene is TRBJ1-1, the V gene TRBV28; D call uncertain. Trimming left V 2 bases short and J 6 bases short, with 16 bases between. Per the germline V gene, CDR1 is MDHEN and CDR2 is SYDVKM. The CDR3 loop spans 15 amino acids. The CDR3 bases are TGTGCCAGCAGTTTAACGGACCCGGGGAGCCCTGAAGCTTTCATT. Translating it yields CASSLTDPGSPEAFI.

The rearrangement joins TRBV4-1 to TRBJ1-1, with 9 bases that match TRBD1. The germline gives CDR1 MGHRA, CDR2 YSYEKL. The CDR3 covers 16 residues. The trim removed 0 bases at V and 6 bases at J, leaving 8 bases unmatched. Here the CDR3 reads CASSQDVTRQGAEAFF. DNA for the CDR3: TGCGCCAGCAGCCAAGATGTTACCCGACAGGGGGCTGAAGCTTTCTTT.

The gene calls are TRBV7-9 and TRBJ2-1, with no clear D. V lost 4 bases to trimming and J lost 2 bases, with 12 bases between them. CDR1 SEHNR and CDR2 FQNEAQ come from the germline V gene (reference sequence). This CDR3 has 15 residues. The chain's CDR3 is CASSSGAPAYNEQFF. DNA for the CDR3: TGTGCCAGCAGCTCAGGAGCGCCTGCCTACAATGAGCAGTTCTTC.

The table lists this clonotype with a few counts. The chain couples TRBV7-2 to TRBJ1-2, with 9 nucleotides matching TRBD1. The germline CDR1 and CDR2 sequences are SGHTA and FQGNSA. This CDR3 region has 15 residues. V trimming: 1 base; J trimming: 8 bases; junction bases outside the gene matches: 8. The CDR3 sequence is CASSLVLGQGSGYTF. Here the CDR3 DNA reads TGTGCCAGCAGCTTAGTCTTGGGACAGGGAAGCGGCTACACCTTC. Full variable domain (remainder filled in from reference TRBV7-2 and TRBJ1-2): GAGVSQSPSNKVTEKGKDVELRCDPISGHTALYWYRQSLGQGLEFLIYFQGNSAPDKSGLPSDRFSAERTGGSVSTLTIQRTQQEDSAVYLCASSLVLGQGSGYTFGSGTRLTVV.

This clonotype was picked up a small number of times. This chain connects TRBV19 to TRBJ1-5; D is perhaps TRBD1 (5 bases). In germline, CDR1 is LNHDA, CDR2 SQIVND (reference sequence). The CDR3 totals 14 residues. The V and J ends lost 7 bases and 4 bases respectively, with 14 bases between them. CDR3 in amino acids: CASTTGTTNQPQHF. In nucleotides, the CDR3 is TGTGCCAGTACTACCGGGACGACGAATCAGCCCCAGCATTTT.

Points on this clonotype: This sequence may be a read error, since a much larger clone differs from it by one base. The V gene is TRBV12-3 or TRBV12-4, the J gene TRBJ2-5; 7 bases map to TRBD1. V was pared by 7 bases and J by 5 bases, with 10 bases of the junction left unmatched. The CDR3 loop spans 14 amino acids. The CDR3 here is CASTRQGKFETQYF. The DNA of the CDR3 is TGTGCCAGCACCCGACAGGGTAAATTTGAGACCCAGTACTTC.

CDR3 loop: CASTVRDRPYEQYF. CDR3 nucleotides: TGTGCCAGTACCGTCCGGGACCGTCCCTACGAGCAGTACTTC. This rearrangement joins TRBV19 to TRBJ2-7; D is perhaps TRBD1 or TRBD2 (5 bases each). The length of the CDR3 is 14 residues. V was cut by 7 bases and J by 2 bases, with 15 bases left in between. Germline CDR1 and CDR2: LNHDA and SQIVND (reference sequence). Filled out from reference TRBV19 and TRBJ2-7, the complete variable domain reads DGGITQSPKYLFRKEGQNVTLSCEQNLNHDAMYWYRQDPGQGLRLIYYSQIVNDFQKGDIAEGYSVSREKKESFPLTVTSAQKNPTAFYLCASTVRDRPYEQYFGPGTRLTVT.

There are a few counts of this clonotype. The chain has TRBV4-3 and TRBJ2-2; D call uncertain. Trimming pared 4 bases from V and 0 bases from J, leaving 15 bases between. CDR1 and CDR2 (germline): LGHNA, YSLEER. The CDR3 runs 17 residues. Here the CDR3 reads CASSPRVGNANTGELFF. DNA for the CDR3: TGCGCCAGCAGCCCGCGAGTCGGAAACGCGAACACCGGGGAGCTGTTTTTT.

V is TRBV12-3 or TRBV12-4 and J is TRBJ1-6, with D perhaps TRBD1 (6 bases). The ends were cut back, 10 bases at V and 5 bases at J, with 12 bases in the middle. The CDR3 is 13 amino acids. The CDR3: CATRTVDNSPLHF. CDR3 coding DNA: TGTGCCACCCGGACAGTAGATAATTCACCCCTCCACTTT.

The rearrangement uses TRBV19 and TRBJ2-5; D assignment may be TRBD1 or TRBD2 (5 bases each). Germline CDR1 reads LNHDA; CDR2 reads SQIVND (reference sequence). This CDR3 contains 13 residues. V was trimmed by 3 bases and J by 7 bases, leaving 12 bases between them. CDR3 protein: CASSIGQGATQYF. DNA for the CDR3: TGTGCCAGTAGTATCGGTCAGGGAGCGACCCAGTACTTC.

The V call is TRBV5-1, the J call TRBJ1-1; D might be TRBD1 (6 bases). This CDR3 is built from 16 residues. With 5 bases removed from V and 3 bases from J, the gap between germline ends came to 20 bases. CDR1 and CDR2 (germline): SGHRS, YFSETQ. The CDR3 sequence: CASRGQPALGYTEAFF. CDR3 DNA: TGCGCCAGCAGAGGACAGCCGGCTCTTGGGTACACTGAAGCTTTCTTT.

To note about this clonotype: The CDR3 ends on some other residue instead of the conserved phenylalanine or tryptophan, so this is likely a read error. This chain connects TRBV5-1 to TRBJ1-2; a weak D match, TRBD1 (5 bases). Per the germline V gene, CDR1 is SGHRS and CDR2 is YFSETQ. Trimming took 3 bases from V and 5 from J, leaving 11 bases between them. The CDR3 loop spans 13 amino acids. This CDR3 reads CASSSTAPYGYTL. The DNA for the CDR3 is TGCGCCAGCAGCTCGACAGCGCCTTATGGCTACACCTTA.

The J gene is TRBJ1-5, the V gene TRBV12-3 or TRBV12-4; 7 nucleotides align to TRBD1. The CDR3 has 15 amino acids. The V segment lost 5 bases and the J segment 5 bases; nucleotides outside the gene matches: 9. CDR3 in amino acids: CASSVRDSRDQPQHF. Here the CDR3 DNA reads TGTGCCAGCAGTGTCCGGGACAGTCGAGATCAGCCCCAGCATTTT.

The V call is TRBV19, the J call TRBJ2-3; 10 nucleotides line up with TRBD2. The CDR3 loop spans 19 amino acids. The V and J ends lost 2 bases and 5 bases, in that order; junction bases with no gene match: 16. Germline CDR1 is LNHDA and CDR2 is SQIVND (reference sequence). Here the CDR3 DNA reads TGTGCCAGTAGTATAACCCCCCCTCTAGCGGGGGTTAAAGGAGATACGCAGTATTTT. As protein: CASSITPPLAGVKGDTQYF.

A remark on this clonotype: One junction end disagrees with the germline gene, perhaps due to a read error. This chain links TRBV6-1 with TRBJ2-2; a possible D gene is TRBD2 (7 bases). CDR3 size: 14 residues. Germline V lookup: CDR1 MNHNS, CDR2 SASEGT. This CDR3 reads CASPPGRDTVELFF. In DNA, the CDR3 is TGTGCCAGCCCCCCTGGGAGGGACACCGTGGAGCTGTTTTTT.

This clonotype has ten or more counts. The chain combines TRBV7-9 with TRBJ1-1, with D unclear. There are 12 residues in the CDR3. In germline, CDR1 is SEHNR, CDR2 FQNEAQ (reference sequence). V was shortened by 6 bases and J by 8 bases, with 13 bases between the two germline ends. DNA of the CDR3: TGTGCCAGCAGTCGCCGGGAGCCCGAAGCTTTCTTT. Translated: CASSRREPEAFF.